What follows are 21 T cell receptor beta chains derived from one specimen sequenced in a study of T cells in Graves' hyperthyroidism and ophthalmopathy. It was RNA transcripts that yielded the amplified TCR beta CDR3 regions. The TCR CDR3 was amplified in a first-round RT-PCR using the HTBI primer set. TCRdb independently ran MiXCR on the multiplex PCR reads; one entry per CDR3 protein. The data hold 600,000 to 650,000 distinct CDR3 sequences, with around 21% observed a single time. Sequenced material: blood. These TCRs come from a young man with Graves' ophthalmopathy.

This clonotype was picked up a small number of times. The chain couples TRBV20-1 to TRBJ2-4, with a weak D call TRBD2 (5 bases). The CDR3 contains 15 residues. V was trimmed by 1 base and J by 0 bases, leaving 10 bases between them. CDR1 is DFQATT and CDR2 is SNEGSKA in the germline V gene (reference sequence). The DNA for the CDR3 is TGCAGTGCTAGAGGTCTAGCATCAGCCAAAAACATTCAGTACTTC. Amino acid sequence: CSARGLASAKNIQYF.

The chain uses TRBV30 and TRBJ2-5; 14 bases are a match to TRBD2. V shed 1 base and J 3 bases; nucleotides not matched to a gene: 1. Germline CDR1 reads GTSNPN; CDR2 reads SVGIG (reference sequence). The CDR3 is made up of 15 amino acids. CDR3 region: CAWSGLAGGEETQYF. In nucleotides, the CDR3 is TGTGCCTGGAGTGGACTAGCGGGAGGGGAAGAGACCCAGTACTTC.

This clonotype was detected many times. The genes are TRBV27 and TRBJ2-7; 9 bases map to TRBD1. CDR1 and CDR2 from the germline V gene are MNHEY and SMNVEV (reference sequence). Unmatched junction bases numbered 12, after V lost 5 bases and J lost 7 bases. The CDR3 sequence is 15 residues long. The CDR3 reads CASSPDGTGPLEQYF. CDR3 DNA: TGTGCCAGCAGTCCAGACGGGACAGGGCCCTTAGAGCAGTACTTC.

The V call is TRBV28, the J call TRBJ2-4; 9 bases are shared with TRBD1. Trimming at V came to 8 bases and at J to 14 bases, leaving 19 bases not matched to a gene. This CDR3 spans 15 amino acids. Germline CDR1 and CDR2: MDHEN and SYDVKM. CDR3 protein: CASGTQGALSDFKYF. As DNA, the CDR3 is TGTGCCAGCGGAACACAGGGGGCTCTCTCCGATTTCAAGTACTTC. Variable domain in full (rest from reference TRBV28 and TRBJ2-4): DVKVTQSSRYLVKRTGEKVFLECVQDMDHENMFWYRQDPGLGLRLIYFSYDVKMKEKGDIPEGYSVSREKKERFSLILESASTNQTSMYLCASGTQGALSDFKYFGAGTRLSVL.

J is TRBJ1-1 and V is TRBV25-1; D is ambiguous. Per the germline V gene, CDR1 is MGHDK and CDR2 is SYGVNS. There are 14 residues in the CDR3. With 6 bases removed from V and 6 bases from J, the gap between germline ends came to 17 bases. CDR3 protein: CASSPAKPAAEAFF. CDR3 nucleotides: TGTGCCAGCAGCCCGGCAAAGCCCGCCGCTGAAGCTTTCTTT.

The rearrangement links TRBV30 to TRBJ1-6; D ambiguous. The germline V gene encodes CDR1 GTSNPN and CDR2 SVGIG (reference sequence). With 2 bases removed from V and 8 bases from J, the gap between germline ends came to 10 bases. This CDR3 is 13 amino acids long. CDR3 in amino acids: CAWSLFGDSPLHF. The CDR3 DNA follows: TGTGCCTGGAGTCTTTTCGGCGATTCACCCCTCCACTTT.

This clonotype was recorded at least ten times. This chain uses TRBV30 with TRBJ2-5; 7 bases are a match to TRBD1. Germline assignment: CDR1 GTSNPN and CDR2 SVGIG (reference sequence). CDR3 length: 14 residues. V was clipped by 4 bases and J by 1 base; unmatched bases: 6. The CDR3 spells CAWMPGGSQETQYF. The CDR3, as DNA: TGTGCCTGGATGCCAGGGGGTAGCCAAGAGACCCAGTACTTC. Full variable domain (remainder filled in from reference TRBV30 and TRBJ2-5): SQTIHQWPATLVQPVGSPLSLECTVEGTSNPNLYWYRQAAGRGLQLLFYSVGIGQISSEVPQNLSASRPQDRQFILSSKKLLLSDSGFYLCAWMPGGSQETQYFGPGTRLLVL.

This clonotype was counted a single time. The rearrangement joins TRBV9 to TRBJ2-1; D gene ambiguous. Germline V CDR1 and CDR2: SGDLS, YYNGEE. The CDR3 has 15 amino acids. V gave up 3 bases and J gave up 4 bases, with 14 bases separating them. DNA for the CDR3: TGTGCCAGCAGCGGTGGCAGGAGAGATTACAATGAGCAGTTCTTC. Protein: CASSGGRRDYNEQFF.

This rearrangement joins TRBV20-1 to TRBJ2-1; 13 bases fit TRBD2. The CDR3 consists of 19 residues. Germline values: CDR1 DFQATT, CDR2 SNEGSKA (reference sequence). J lost 6 bases, V lost 0 bases, and 14 bases had no gene match. In DNA, the CDR3 is TGCAGTGCTAGAGACCCAAGGACTAGCGGGAGAGGATCCGGCAATGAGCAGTTCTTC. It codes for CSARDPRTSGRGSGNEQFF.

This clonotype was seen more than once but under ten times. This chain links TRBV5-5 with TRBJ2-7, with D perhaps matching TRBD1 or TRBD2 (6 bases each). The CDR3 is 14 residues long. V lost 4 bases and J lost 6, with 17 bases in between. Germline values: CDR1 SGHKS, CDR2 YYEKEE (reference sequence). The chain's CDR3 is CASSEPYEGGEQYF. The CDR3 nucleotides are TGTGCCAGCAGCGAGCCGTATGAGGGGGGCGAGCAGTACTTC.

J is TRBJ2-7 and V is TRBV6-1; D possibly uses TRBD1 or TRBD2 (7 bases each). The CDR3 runs to 14 residues. CDR1 and CDR2 from the germline V gene are MNHNS and SASEGT. Trimming stripped 7 bases from V and 0 bases from J, with 13 bases between. Here the CDR3 reads CASNQGGSSYEQYF. The CDR3 bases are TGTGCCAGCAACCAGGGGGGGAGCTCCTACGAGCAGTACTTC.

The V and J genes are TRBV19 and TRBJ1-5, with D perhaps matching TRBD1 (5 bases). The V gene's germline CDR1 is LNHDA and CDR2 SQIVND (reference sequence). V was cut by 5 bases and J by 9 bases, with 17 bases left in between. The CDR3 is 14 residues long. CDR3: CASSRAVGERPQHF. The CDR3 DNA follows: TGTGCCAGTAGTCGGGCGGTGGGGGAACGGCCCCAGCATTTT. The full variable domain, its missing parts supplied by reference TRBV19 and TRBJ1-5, is DGGITQSPKYLFRKEGQNVTLSCEQNLNHDAMYWYRQDPGQGLRLIYYSQIVNDFQKGDIAEGYSVSREKKESFPLTVTSAQKNPTAFYLCASSRAVGERPQHFGDGTRLSIL.

V and J are TRBV28 and TRBJ1-4; D not resolved. Trimming pared 3 bases from V and 7 bases from J, leaving 12 bases between. Germline assignment: CDR1 MDHEN and CDR2 SYDVKM. The CDR3 is 14 residues long. The CDR3 DNA follows: TGTGCCAGCAGTTTCGGCAGGCTCTCTGAAAAACTGTTTTTT. Translation: CASSFGRLSEKLFF. Filled out from reference TRBV28 and TRBJ1-4, the complete variable domain reads DVKVTQSSRYLVKRTGEKVFLECVQDMDHENMFWYRQDPGLGLRLIYFSYDVKMKEKGDIPEGYSVSREKKERFSLILESASTNQTSMYLCASSFGRLSEKLFFGSGTQLSVL.

This clonotype was counted a few times. The J gene is TRBJ2-3, the V gene TRBV3-1, with D hard to call. The germline gives CDR1 LGHDT, CDR2 YNNKEL (reference sequence). The V gene lost 0 bases and the J gene lost 4 bases, with 11 bases spanning the gap. The CDR3 runs 15 residues. The CDR3 is CASSQEPGRSDTQYF. Written as DNA, the CDR3 is TGTGCCAGCAGCCAAGAACCGGGCCGATCAGATACGCAGTATTTT.

The table lists this clonotype with many counts. At one boundary the junction diverges from the germline segment, which might be a read error. The chain has TRBV10-2 and TRBJ1-5; the D is unclear. CDR1 and CDR2 (germline): WSHSY, SAAADI. The CDR3 totals 13 residues. CDR3 nucleotides: TGTGCCAGCAGTGAGGGTAGCAATCAGCCCCAGCATTTT. Translated: CASSEGSNQPQHF.

Details on this clonotype: One junction end does not reproduce the germline sequence, and a read error may be involved. This chain links TRBV2 with TRBJ2-3; no reliable D call. Germline CDR1 is SNHLY and CDR2 is FYNNEI. The CDR3 sequence is 13 residues long. CDR3 in amino acids: CARSVSRADTQYF. The CDR3 nucleotides are TGTGCCAGAAGTGTATCAAGAGCAGATACGCAGTATTTT.

There are a few counts of this clonotype. This chain links TRBV10-1 with TRBJ1-1, with D perhaps matching TRBD1 (5 bases). Germline lookup yields CDR1 WNHNN and CDR2 SYGVQD (reference sequence). The CDR3 sequence is 15 residues long. Trimming took off 0 bases at V and 8 bases at J, with 16 bases between the two ends. The CDR3 region is CASSESKYGAREAFF. The CDR3, as DNA: TGCGCCAGCAGTGAGTCGAAGTATGGGGCAAGGGAAGCTTTCTTT.

In its sample, this clonotype was seen many times. The chain has TRBV12-3 or TRBV12-4 and TRBJ2-4; maybe TRBD1 (7 bases). The CDR3 has 14 amino acids. Trimming shortened V by 6 bases and J by 7 bases, and 16 bases separated the two germline ends. The CDR3 spells CASSVAGQPNIQYF. The DNA for the CDR3 is TGTGCCAGCAGCGTTGCGGGACAGCCTAACATTCAGTACTTC.

This clonotype was seen a handful of times. This chain uses TRBV20-1 with TRBJ2-5, with D hard to call. V lost 0 bases and J lost 4, with 6 bases in between. The CDR3 runs to 12 residues. Germline V gene lookup returns CDR1 DFQATT and CDR2 SNEGSKA (reference sequence). Here the CDR3 DNA reads TGCAGTGCTAGAGATCTGCGAGAGACCCAGTACTTC. This translates into CSARDLRETQYF.

Many counts were recorded for this clonotype. V is TRBV20-1 and J is TRBJ2-2; D may be TRBD1 (6 bases). The CDR3 has 16 amino acids. Trimming left V 1 base short and J 0 bases short, with 12 bases between. The germline CDR1 and CDR2 sequences are DFQATT and SNEGSKA (reference sequence). As DNA, the CDR3 is TGCAGTGCTAGAGGCCCACAGGGCGCGAACACCGGGGAGCTGTTTTTT. Translation gives CSARGPQGANTGELFF.

This clonotype has more than one count but fewer than ten. This chain connects TRBV7-8 to TRBJ1-1; no firm D call. V dropped 4 bases and J dropped 11 bases, with 17 bases sitting between them. Germline V gene sequence: CDR1 SGHVS, CDR2 FQNEAQ. The CDR3 consists of 13 residues. CDR3 nucleotide sequence: TGTGCCAGCAGCTCGGAGAGAGCGGGGAGGGCTTTCTTT. This encodes CASSSERAGRAFF. Filled out from reference TRBV7-8 and TRBJ1-1, the complete variable domain reads GAGVSQSPRYKVAKRGQDVALRCDPISGHVSLFWYQQALGQGPEFLTYFQNEAQLDKSGLPSDRFFAERPEGSVSTLKIQRTQQEDSAVYLCASSSERAGRAFFGQGTRLTVV.